A single T cell receptor (beta chain) is shown here with its context. Its antigen is unidentified. Repertoires were generated with immunoSEQ multiplex PCR, while TCRdb's copy carries only in-frame clones and drops some. The repertoire holds roughly 12,000 clones, about four fifths seen once, with less than 35% in the top ten. The V gene end was trimmed by 4 bases and the J gene end by 1 base; junction bases not matched to a gene: 5. CDR3 length: 15 amino acids. Germline values: CDR1 SGHDT, CDR2 YYEEEE. These data originate in a study of OX40 agonist ivuxolimab in advanced cancers. With autoimmune disease history or systemic immunosuppression, patients were excluded. Whole-study findings and limits: By week 6 at 0.1 to 3.0 mg/kg, blood CD4+ and CD8+ T cells had expanded clonally. Also present in some nonresponders was a low level of normalized T-cell clonal expansion. Among T cells, CD8+ cells averaged more expanded clones than CD4+ cells.

The gene calls are TRBV5-6 and TRBJ1-1; 9 bases agree with TRBD1. Sample: CD4+ or CD8+ T cells sorted from blood, taken in a trial of the OX40 agonist ivuxolimab. The receptor was derived from an adult with an advanced solid tumor such as melanoma, head and neck, liver or kidney cancer. As DNA, the CDR3 is TGTGCCAGCAGCCCTAGGACAGGGGCGAACACTGAAGCTTTCTTT. It translates to CASSPRTGANTEAFF.